This TCR beta chain was recorded in a study of blood T cell repertoires in COVID-19. Across the study: Sites in the United States, Italy and Spain provided acute and convalescent COVID-19 samples.

After removal of 0 bases from V and 2 bases from J, the junction contained 7 bases not matched to a gene. CDR1 is SGHRS, CDR2 YFSETQ, per germline. The CDR3 is 18 residues long. Under the authors' procedure: Amplifying reference gene primers gave estimates of nucleated cell counts. The repertoire was sequenced with immunoSEQ multiplex PCR; TCRdb's copy has only in-frame clones and lacks some. The V and J calls and clone size are taken from that table; D and trimming were inferred from the DNA. This table holds nearly 200,000 clones, about 80% found once. This chain links TRBV5-1 with TRBJ1-3, with TRBD1 matching over 11 bases. The sequence came from a human donor with acute or convalescent COVID-19. The donor label of this sample is uncertain. The sequenced sample consisted of peripheral blood. CDR3 coding DNA: TGCGCCAGCAGCTTGGGGGGACAGGGGGTCTTCCCTGGAAACACCATATATTTT. Residues: CASSLGGQGVFPGNTIYF.